This T cell receptor beta chain came from a study of cytomegalovirus exposure and HLA in healthy donors. The wider study: Findings of an earlier analysis included roughly 120 million unique TCR beta sequences from 190 million or so T cells. Study observations and caveats: HLA allele associations emerged for 15,000 to 20,000 TCR beta sequences in a later analysis, at 0.05 false discovery rate.

As to this clone: No antigen is known for it.

The CDR3 consists of 14 residues. CDR1 is SGHVS, CDR2 FNYEAQ, per germline. The V and J ends lost 4 bases and 2 bases respectively, with 12 bases between them. The primer mix had 60 Vbeta and 13 Jbeta primers. The method was immunoSEQ multiplex PCR; TCRdb's version includes in-frame clones alone and lacks a portion of them. The data hold roughly 160,000 clones, with 60% to 80% observed a single time. The sequencing sample was made of PBMCs. The chain carries TRBV7-6 and TRBJ2-7; TRBD1 might be the D (6 bases). The sequence was obtained from a man between 18 and 29 years old in good health and CMV-seropositive. The CDR3 sequence: CASSSDRITYEQYF. Written as DNA, the CDR3 is TGTGCCAGCAGCTCGGACAGAATCACCTACGAGCAGTACTTC.